The sequence of this TCR beta chain was determined in a study of T-cell reconstitution after alpha-beta-depleted transplantation in children. Overall study results and limits: Reportedly, roughly two months post-transplant, alpha-beta T cells arose from several hundred expanded graft clones. Where some patients showed high TCRbeta diversity at day 60, it came from recipient T cells and thymic progenitors that had survived. Among T cells one year after transplant, newly produced cells accounted for most counts and diversity.

Looked up from germline, CDR1 is DFQATT and CDR2 is SNEGSKA (reference sequence). CDR3 size: 18 residues. V lost 7 bases, J lost 1 base, and 19 bases stayed unmatched. A library of TCRbeta sequences, prepared with unique molecular identifiers, was generated. TCRdb analysed the PCR reads with MiXCR anew, one entry per CDR3 protein. This sample has some 830,000 distinct CDR3 sequences, with less than 20% found just once. Concerning this clonotype: The antigen is undetermined.

The sequence was collected from a male patient under 18 who had a stem cell transplant for acute lymphoblastic leukemia, so the T cells may come from the graft donor. This specimen consisted of PBMCs, mostly from graft donor cells, obtained 360 days after TCRalphabeta/CD19-depleted stem cell transplant. The genes are TRBV20-1 and TRBJ2-5; TRBD2 matches 9 bases. Here the CDR3 DNA reads TGCAGTGGTAGGGGAGACCTGGTAGCGGGAGCGTTCCAAGAGACCCAGTACTTC. Protein sequence: CSGRGDLVAGAFQETQYF.